The rows below give T cell receptor beta chains drawn from one sample of a study of human thymus T cells. Produced via immunoSEQ multiplex PCR; TCRdb's table is partial and in-frame only. The table includes 120,000 or so clones, about 93% detected once. The material sequenced was thymus tissue. The receptors originated from a boy less than two years old with a congenital heart defect but otherwise immunologically healthy. Each CDR3 is given with its conserved first and last residue. Each record gives: CDR3 protein, J gene, V gene.

CDR3: CASSPGQGPNYGYTF
J: TRBJ1-2
V: TRBV5-5

CDR3: CASSQDWGPTGELFF
J: TRBJ2-2
V: TRBV4-3

CDR3: CASSSDRVGNTIYF
J: TRBJ1-3
V: TRBV27

CDR3: CASSEGGCYGYTF
J: TRBJ1-2
V: TRBV2

CDR3: CSVPQGPFDGYTF
J: TRBJ1-2
V: TRBV29-1

CDR3: CASSLWRFRSPLHF
J: TRBJ1-6
V: TRBV27

CDR3: CASSSNSRDIGWENTIYF
J: TRBJ1-3
V: TRBV7-8

CDR3: CASSLVSSADTQYF
J: TRBJ2-3
V: TRBV7-8

CDR3: CASSQRTSWGETQYF
J: TRBJ2-5
V: TRBV28

CDR3: CSVAPSGGVRADTQYF
J: TRBJ2-3
V: TRBV29-1

CDR3: CAWSVQWDRSSGNTIYF
J: TRBJ1-3
V: TRBV30

CDR3: CASSRPDRSDGELFF
J: TRBJ2-2
V: TRBV6-5

CDR3: CASSFVSGGALDTQYF
J: TRBJ2-3
V: TRBV6-5

CDR3: CASSQDIKGRNNSPLHF
J: TRBJ1-6
V: TRBV4-1

CDR3: CASSLDTMNYGYTF
J: TRBJ1-2
V: TRBV5-1

CDR3: CASSPGLINTGELFF
J: TRBJ2-2
V: TRBV9

CDR3: CASSPGGHSYNEQFF
J: TRBJ2-1
V: TRBV10-1

CDR3: CASTRIERDYNEQFF
J: TRBJ2-1
V: TRBV4-1

CDR3: CASSQETSGVQETQYF
J: TRBJ2-5
V: TRBV4-3

CDR3: CASSYRGYEQYF
J: TRBJ2-7
V: TRBV23-1

CDR3: CASSPTTPQGAGEQETQYF
J: TRBJ2-5
V: TRBV4-1

CDR3: CASSLGGLGRDIQYF
J: TRBJ2-4
V: TRBV5-4

CDR3: CASSLRRGSSYEQYF
J: TRBJ2-7
V: TRBV7-2

CDR3: CASSLRTGVNIQYF
J: TRBJ2-4
V: TRBV27

CDR3: CASSLRPDVPEAFF
J: TRBJ1-1
V: TRBV27

CDR3: CASSTTENTGELFF
J: TRBJ2-2
V: TRBV6-5

CDR3: CASSREGPPKGYTF
J: TRBJ1-2
V: TRBV7-2

CDR3: CASGWDRGNTEAFF
J: TRBJ1-1
V: TRBV12-5

CDR3: CASSLKNEQFF
J: TRBJ2-1
V: TRBV5-6

CDR3: CASSPQDRVNEQFF
J: TRBJ2-1
V: TRBV11-2

CDR3: CASSASAPGNTIYF
J: TRBJ1-3
V: TRBV9

CDR3: CASSGGDRRTEAFF
J: TRBJ1-1
V: TRBV5-5

CDR3: CASSLQGDGYTF
J: TRBJ1-2
V: TRBV5-1

CDR3: CASSSDSFRGELFF
J: TRBJ2-2
V: TRBV7-9

CDR3: CASSPEGGGPSSAGELFF
J: TRBJ2-2
V: TRBV13

CDR3: CAISVDTRNYGYTF
J: TRBJ1-2
V: TRBV10-3

CDR3: CASNFGDRGWGTVKNEQFF
J: TRBJ2-1
V: TRBV7-2

CDR3: CASSLGLAGVHEETQYF
J: TRBJ2-5
V: TRBV5-1

CDR3: CASTKKQGDGLRATGELFF
J: TRBJ2-2
V: TRBV7-8

CDR3: CASLGGLWTPLHF
J: TRBJ1-6
V: TRBV25-1

CDR3: CASSLDIRSSYEQYF
J: TRBJ2-7
V: TRBV7-2

CDR3: CASSQRTSGGDTQYF
J: TRBJ2-3
V: TRBV4-3

CDR3: CASSQDPVGRAYGYTF
J: TRBJ1-2
V: TRBV4-3

CDR3: CASRSRGRGNQPQHF
J: TRBJ1-5
V: TRBV19

CDR3: CASSLARGGGEQFF
J: TRBJ2-1
V: TRBV7-2

CDR3: CASSLSNRHPGEETQYF
J: TRBJ2-5
V: TRBV5-1

CDR3: CATSRGGATASGNTIYF
J: TRBJ1-3
V: TRBV15

CDR3: CARRTGFEWAFF
J: TRBJ1-1
V: TRBV2

CDR3: CASSLGRGINPWPYEQYF
J: TRBJ2-7
V: TRBV5-6

CDR3: CASSLTGSYNYGYTF
J: TRBJ1-2
V: TRBV19

CDR3: CASSLVRVGSPLHF
J: TRBJ1-6
V: TRBV11-2

CDR3: CASSTQAGTGGGEQYF
J: TRBJ2-7
V: TRBV5-4

CDR3: CASSPRPGTGTGEQYF
J: TRBJ2-7
V: TRBV6-6

CDR3: CASSPRASAAYEQYF
J: TRBJ2-7
V: TRBV9

CDR3: CASSQGLADPYEQYF
J: TRBJ2-7
V: TRBV4-3

CDR3: CASSPFPPMLSNEQFF
J: TRBJ2-1
V: TRBV7-9

CDR3: CASSLGTGEKQYF
J: TRBJ2-7
V: TRBV5-4

CDR3: CASSLMLWGRSGNTIYF
J: TRBJ1-3
V: TRBV28

CDR3: CASSFPGLHLPRETQYF
J: TRBJ2-5
V: TRBV7-2

CDR3: CASSLGETQYF
J: TRBJ2-5
V: TRBV28